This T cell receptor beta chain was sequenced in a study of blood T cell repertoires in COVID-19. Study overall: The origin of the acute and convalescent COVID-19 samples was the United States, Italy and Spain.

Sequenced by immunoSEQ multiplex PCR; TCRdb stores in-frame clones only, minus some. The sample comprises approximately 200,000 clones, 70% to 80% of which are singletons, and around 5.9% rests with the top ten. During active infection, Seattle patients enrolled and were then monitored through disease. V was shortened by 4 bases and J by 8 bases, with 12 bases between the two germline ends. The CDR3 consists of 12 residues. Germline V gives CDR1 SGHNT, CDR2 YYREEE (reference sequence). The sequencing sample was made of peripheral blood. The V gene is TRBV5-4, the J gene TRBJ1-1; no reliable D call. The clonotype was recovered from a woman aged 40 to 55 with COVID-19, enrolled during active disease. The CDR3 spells CASSTPPREAFF. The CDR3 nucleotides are TGTGCCAGCAGCACCCCCCCCCGGGAAGCTTTCTTT.